This T cell receptor beta chain was recorded in a study of vaccination and CD4 T cells after COVID-19 (dated by TCRdb to the early 2020s). In the study overall: In the convalescent cohort there were six males and four females, among whom were two Hispanic individuals, seven Caucasians, two Asians and one multiracial person. Participants received two doses of either the Pfizer-BioNTech BNT162b2 vaccine (n=8) or the Moderna mRNA-1273 vaccine (n=2). Post-COVID blood samples from convalescent patients were collected a median of approximately 100 days after diagnosis, with a range of roughly 30 to 161 days. Post-vaccine blood samples were collected a median of approximately 68 days after the second vaccine dose, ranging from roughly 13 to 250 days. For stimulating the cultures, overlapping spike peptide pools were used, derived from SARS-CoV-2 as well as from the common cold coronaviruses HCoV-NL63, HCoV-OC43 and HCoV-229E. Control cultures used a CEFX viral epitope pool as positive control, an HIV-1 Nef peptide pool as negative control, or no peptide. In under 13 COVID-19 convalescent patients and a handful of infection-naive healthy vaccine recipients, researchers compared the spike-specific CD4+ TCR repertoire from before mRNA vaccination with the repertoire from after. Memory CD4+ T cell crossreactivity between SARS-CoV-2 and common cold coronavirus spike proteins was assessed at the TCR clonotype level in an earlier paper using these donors. Study-wide findings and limitations: The median number of SARS-CoV-2-reactive clonotypes rose from roughly 20 after infection to roughly 40 after vaccination, but the change was not significant. The study included relatively few convalescent patients and did not analyze early timepoints after natural infection. In convalescent patients, a median roughly 83% of post-vaccine SARS-CoV-2-reactive clones were detected only after vaccination, and vaccine-specific priming was suggested by this finding. Of the vaccine-specific clones in convalescent patients, 304 of 307, or nearly all, reacted only to SARS-CoV-2 spike and did not cross-react with common cold coronaviruses.

Concerning this clonotype: Its antigen is not yet known. Per-nucleotide qualities are absent, and no much larger clonotype sits a single base away.

Libraries were constructed by PCR. DNA from cultured CD4+ T cells underwent TCR sequencing with the Oncomine TCR Beta short-read assay at the Johns Hopkins FTIC core. Genomic DNA was extracted from the cultured CD4+ T cells with the QIAamp micro DNA kit. Oncomine TCR Beta libraries made from cultured CD4+ T cells were pooled using unique dual indexes and sequenced on an Illumina iSeq 100. In the original analysis: Non-productive sequences were filtered out, and CDR3s that did not start with C, did not end with F or W, or were shorter than 7 amino acids were discarded. Antigen-specific clonotypes were identified with the MANAFEST web application by comparing peptide-stimulated wells with reference and other culture wells. Positive clones required FDR below 0.05, an odds ratio above 5, and productive frequency above 0.1% in at least two of three replicate wells. Cross-reactive clonotypes were defined as significantly expanded in both SARS-CoV-2 spike wells and at least one common cold coronavirus spike condition. Using R version 3.6.1, CDR3 homology was evaluated through Levenshtein distances (stringdist) along with unrooted phylogenetic trees (ape). Using fastp at Q25 and MiXCR, TCRdb reprocessed the public reads and kept productive beta chains. Rows are unified per CDR3 protein, each entry keeping the most common DNA and genes. V and J calls and clone size were set by TCRdb, not the authors. The sample contains around 7,400 distinct CDR3 sequences, around half of them found a single time. The top ten clonotypes cover roughly 17% of the sample.

Read against the paper, the sample's treatment or condition label means: roughly 11-day PBMC culture with coronavirus spike peptide pools or control peptides (ViraFEST assay). CD4+ T cells from unexposed donors were collected before the COVID-19 pandemic (2011-2018). The study used the ViraFEST assay, which expanded antigen-specific T cells with peptide pools and then identified expanded clonotypes by TCR sequencing. PBMCs were cultured at two million per well in IMDM supplemented with about 5.5% human AB serum and 10 IU/ml IL-2, with around 10 ug/ml peptide pools added. On days 3 and 7, half of the culture medium was replaced with fresh IL-2-containing medium. After 10 days of culture, CD4+ T cells were isolated by negative selection with the EasySep CD4+ T cell isolation kit. As cell number allowed, CD4+ T cells from unexposed donors were tested for reactivity to SARS-CoV-2 S and N and to four common cold coronavirus spike pools. Ficoll-Paque Plus gradient centrifugation was used to isolate PBMCs from whole blood, and the isolated PBMCs were then either used fresh or cryopreserved at -140C. Each culture condition was generally run in triplicate wells. The leukapheresis product for the unexposed donors was obtained through commercial purchase.

Reading from cysteine to phenylalanine, the CDR3 counts 14 amino acids. Only the CDR3 DNA stays, 42 bases, in frame from base 1. Trimmed from V: 1 base; trimmed from J: 12 bases; junction bases lacking a gene match: 9. The germline V gene specifies MNHEY as CDR1 and SVGAGI as CDR2. Sequencing was done on a sample of CD4+ T cells from blood, cultured in vitro. This TCR was recovered from a human donor in good health. This sequence uses TRBV6-5 and TRBJ2-7, with 10 middle bases fitting TRBD2. The nucleotides read TGTGCCAGCAGTTACTTTTCTAGCGGGGGCATCCTGTACTTC. Translated, it reads CASSYFSSGGILYF.